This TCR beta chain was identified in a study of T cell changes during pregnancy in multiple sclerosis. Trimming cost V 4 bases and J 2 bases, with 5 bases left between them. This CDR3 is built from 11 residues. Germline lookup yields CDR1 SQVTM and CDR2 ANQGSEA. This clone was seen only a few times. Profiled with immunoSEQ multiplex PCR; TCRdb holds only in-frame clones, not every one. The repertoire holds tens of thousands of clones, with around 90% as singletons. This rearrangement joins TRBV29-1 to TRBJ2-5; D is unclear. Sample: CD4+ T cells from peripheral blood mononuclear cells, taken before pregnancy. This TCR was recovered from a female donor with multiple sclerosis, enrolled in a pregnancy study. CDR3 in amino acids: CSVASQETQYF. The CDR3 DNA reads TGCAGCGTTGCCAGTCAAGAGACCCAGTACTTC. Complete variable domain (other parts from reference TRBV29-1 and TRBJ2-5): SAVISQKPSRDICQRGTSLTIQCQVDSQVTMMFWYRQQPGQSLTLIATANQGSEATYESGFVIDKFPISRPNLTFSTLTVSNMSPEDSSIYLCSVASQETQYFGPGTRLLVL.